This T cell receptor beta chain was identified in a study of cytomegalovirus exposure and HLA in healthy donors. Study findings and constraints: The TCR clusters that emerged in the first cohort tended, a later analysis found, to co-occur in the approximately 130 validation repertoires.

On this clone itself: Its antigen is not known.

Assay: immunoSEQ multiplex PCR; the TCRdb copy retains only in-frame clones and omits some. Of roughly 300,000 clones in the sample, around nine tenths were seen once. The CDR3 contains 11 residues. CDR1 and CDR2 from the germline V gene are SGHVS and FQNEAQ. V lost 6 bases to trimming and J lost 6 bases, with 7 bases between them. The rearrangement joins TRBV7-8 to TRBJ2-3; D is undetermined. The clonotype originates from a woman between 18 and 30 years old in good health and CMV-seronegative. The specimen sequenced was PBMCs. CDR3 nucleotide sequence: TGTGCCAGCAGGGCAGCGGATACGCAGTATTTT. Amino acid sequence: CASRAADTQYF.